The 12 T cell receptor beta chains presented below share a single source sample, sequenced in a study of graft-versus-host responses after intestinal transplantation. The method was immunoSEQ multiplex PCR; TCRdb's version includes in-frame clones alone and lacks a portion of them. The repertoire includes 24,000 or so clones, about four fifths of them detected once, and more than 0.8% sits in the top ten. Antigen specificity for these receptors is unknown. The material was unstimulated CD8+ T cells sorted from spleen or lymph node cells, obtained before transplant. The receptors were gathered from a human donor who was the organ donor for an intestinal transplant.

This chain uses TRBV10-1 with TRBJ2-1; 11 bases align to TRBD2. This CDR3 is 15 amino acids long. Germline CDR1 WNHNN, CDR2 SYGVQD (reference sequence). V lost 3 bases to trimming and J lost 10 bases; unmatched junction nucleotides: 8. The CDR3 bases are TGCGCCAGCAGTGAAGGTAGCGGGGGGGCCCGAGAGCAGTTCTTC. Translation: CASSEGSGGAREQFF.

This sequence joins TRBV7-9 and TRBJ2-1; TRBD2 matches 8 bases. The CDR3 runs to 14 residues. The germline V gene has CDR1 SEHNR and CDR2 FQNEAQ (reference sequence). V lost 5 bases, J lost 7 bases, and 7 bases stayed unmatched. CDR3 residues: CASSTTSGRNEQFF. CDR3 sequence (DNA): TGTGCCAGCAGCACCACTAGCGGTCGTAATGAGCAGTTCTTC.

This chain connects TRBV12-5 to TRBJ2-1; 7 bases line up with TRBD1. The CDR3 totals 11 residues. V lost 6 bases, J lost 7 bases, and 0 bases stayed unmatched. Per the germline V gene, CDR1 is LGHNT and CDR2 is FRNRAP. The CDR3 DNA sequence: TGTGCTAGTGGGACAGGGAATGAGCAGTTCTTC. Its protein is CASGTGNEQFF.

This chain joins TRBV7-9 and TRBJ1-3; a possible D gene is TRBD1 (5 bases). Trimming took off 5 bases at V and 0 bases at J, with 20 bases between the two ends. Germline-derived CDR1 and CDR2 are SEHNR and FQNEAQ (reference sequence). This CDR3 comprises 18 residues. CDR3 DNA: TGTGCCAGCAGCCTCCACCTCCGGACAACTCTCTCTGGAAACACCATATATTTT. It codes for CASSLHLRTTLSGNTIYF.

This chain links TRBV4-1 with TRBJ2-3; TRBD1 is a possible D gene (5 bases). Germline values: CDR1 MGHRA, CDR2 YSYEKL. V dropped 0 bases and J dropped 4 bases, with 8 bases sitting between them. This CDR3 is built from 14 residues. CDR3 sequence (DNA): TGCGCCAGCAGCCAAGAACAGGACCCAGATACGCAGTATTTT. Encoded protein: CASSQEQDPDTQYF.

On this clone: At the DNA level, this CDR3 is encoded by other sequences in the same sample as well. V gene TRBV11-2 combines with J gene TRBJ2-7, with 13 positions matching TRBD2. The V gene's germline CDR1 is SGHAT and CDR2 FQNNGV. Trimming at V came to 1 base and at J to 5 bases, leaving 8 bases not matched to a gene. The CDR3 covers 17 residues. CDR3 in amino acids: CASSLGTLAGGGDEQYF. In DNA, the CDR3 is TGTGCCAGCAGCTTAGGAACACTAGCGGGGGGGGGCGACGAGCAGTACTTC.

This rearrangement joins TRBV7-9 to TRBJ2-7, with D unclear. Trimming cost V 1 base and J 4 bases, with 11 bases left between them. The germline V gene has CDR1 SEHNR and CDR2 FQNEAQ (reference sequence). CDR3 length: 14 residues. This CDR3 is CASSLVVSGYEQYF. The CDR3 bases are TGTGCCAGCAGCTTAGTAGTTAGTGGGTACGAGCAGTACTTC. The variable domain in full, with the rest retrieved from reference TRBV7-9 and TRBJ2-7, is DTGVSQNPRHKITKRGQNVTFRCDPISEHNRLYWYRQTLGQGPEFLTYFQNEAQLEKSRLLSDRFSAERPKGSFSTLEIQRTEQGDSAMYLCASSLVVSGYEQYFGPGTRLTVT.

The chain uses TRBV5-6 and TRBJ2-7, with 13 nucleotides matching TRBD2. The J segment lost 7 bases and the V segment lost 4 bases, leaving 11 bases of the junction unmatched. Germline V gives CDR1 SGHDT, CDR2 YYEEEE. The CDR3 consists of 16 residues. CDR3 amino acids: CASSIPGLAGPGEQYF. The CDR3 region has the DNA TGTGCCAGCAGCATTCCGGGACTAGCGGGACCTGGGGAGCAGTACTTC.

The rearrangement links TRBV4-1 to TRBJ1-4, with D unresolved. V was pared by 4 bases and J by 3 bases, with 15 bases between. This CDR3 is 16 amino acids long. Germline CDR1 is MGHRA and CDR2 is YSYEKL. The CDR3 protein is CASSPPPATANEKLFF. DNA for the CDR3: TGCGCCAGCAGCCCGCCCCCAGCCACAGCTAATGAAAAACTGTTTTTT.

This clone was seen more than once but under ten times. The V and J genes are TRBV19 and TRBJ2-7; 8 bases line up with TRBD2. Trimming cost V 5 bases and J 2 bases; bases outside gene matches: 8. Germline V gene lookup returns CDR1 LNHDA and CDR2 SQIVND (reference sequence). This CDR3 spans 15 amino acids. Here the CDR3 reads CASSPNTGGTYEQYF. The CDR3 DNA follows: TGTGCCAGTAGTCCAAATACGGGAGGGACCTACGAGCAGTACTTC.

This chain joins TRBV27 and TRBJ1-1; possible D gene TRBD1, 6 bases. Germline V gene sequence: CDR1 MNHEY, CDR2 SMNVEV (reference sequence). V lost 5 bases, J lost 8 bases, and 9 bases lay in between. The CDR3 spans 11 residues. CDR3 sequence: CASSEGTEAFF. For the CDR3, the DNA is TGTGCCAGCAGTGAAGGGACAGAAGCTTTCTTT.

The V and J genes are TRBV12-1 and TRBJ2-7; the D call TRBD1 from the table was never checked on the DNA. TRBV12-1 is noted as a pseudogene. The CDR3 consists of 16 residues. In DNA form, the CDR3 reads TGTGCCAGCAGCTTCCCAGGGTGGGGGCGGTTCTACGAGCAGTACTTC. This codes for CASSFPGWGRFYEQYF.